The table lists the clone carrying this T cell receptor (beta chain) with a few counts. Its specificity is not known. A read error may account for a junction end that differs from germline. With a J-beta primer mix and a sample-barcoded 5' primer, a second PCR ran about 6 to 11 cycles. One entry per CDR3 protein, called by TCRdb with MiXCR from the 5' RACE reads. Of hundreds of thousands of distinct CDR3 sequences listed, roughly 21% are singletons. This sample is part of a study of blood T cells in healthy people across ages. Turning to the study itself: T cells yielded about one barcoded beta molecule per two cells through template switching.

Study outcomes and limitations: While age rose, TCR beta diversity per million T cells dropped in a roughly linear way. Unsorted PBMC material precluded a definitive naive versus antigen-experienced comparison. Higher naive T cell percentage went strongly together with higher TCR beta diversity.

Germline loops: CDR1 SEHNR, CDR2 FQNEAQ (reference sequence). The CDR3 totals 12 residues. Input material: blood. The chain employs TRBV7-9 and TRBJ1-1; unclear D gene. This clonotype originated in a man aged 65 to 79 in good health. Here the CDR3 DNA reads TGTGCCACCAGCGGAGGTAGGACTGAAGCTTTCTTT. This encodes CATSGGRTEAFF.